This T cell receptor (beta chain) comes out of a study of T cell repertoires in cytomegalovirus infection. For the study at large: Matching HLA type and CMV infection were both indicated by public TCR beta signatures. Study-level points and caveats: Cumulative public TCR beta family frequency identified carriers of CMV plus the relevant HLA.

A word on this clonotype: Its antigen remains unidentified.

One entry per CDR3 protein results from TCRdb running MiXCR on the reads. The table lists some 940,000 distinct CDR3 sequences, 30% to 40% of them singletons. The length of the CDR3 is 15 residues. Trimming took off 1 base at V and 2 bases at J, with 10 bases between the two ends. Germline V gene sequence: CDR1 SGHVS, CDR2 FNYEAQ. The receptor was derived from a human donor in good health (CMV status not recorded). Some clones in this sample may be carry-over from other donors' samples. This chain uses TRBV7-6 with TRBJ2-3; no definite D call. The sample consisted of cultured CD8+ T cells from PBMCs, taken from culture after CMV antigen stimulation. The CDR3 region is CASSLGLRHTDTQYF. The DNA of the CDR3 is TGTGCCAGCAGCTTAGGTCTCCGGCACACAGATACGCAGTATTTT.